The clone carrying this TCR beta chain was counted a single time. Its antigen is unknown. It was with unique molecular identifiers that the TCRbeta library was prepared. TCRdb itself ran the PCR reads through MiXCR, one entry per CDR3 protein. The sample consists of around 450,000 distinct CDR3 sequences, 43% of them appearing once. The record originates from a study of T-cell reconstitution after alpha-beta-depleted transplantation in children. Study-level findings and limits: After transplant, at about two months, alpha-beta T cells were reportedly derived from several hundred expanded graft clones.

CDR1 is SGHTA, CDR2 FQGNSA, per germline. V was cut by 4 bases and J by 0 bases, with 10 bases left in between. There are 15 residues in the CDR3. The sequencing here drew on PBMCs, taken before TCRalphabeta/CD19-depleted stem cell transplant. The source of this sequence is a girl aged 2-15 years with aplastic anemia, due to receive a stem cell transplant. The chain links TRBV7-2 to TRBJ1-5, with a weak D call TRBD1 (6 bases). CDR3 sequence reads: CASSSQGSSNQPQHF. The CDR3 coding sequence is TGTGCCAGCAGCTCCCAGGGGAGTAGCAATCAGCCCCAGCATTTT.